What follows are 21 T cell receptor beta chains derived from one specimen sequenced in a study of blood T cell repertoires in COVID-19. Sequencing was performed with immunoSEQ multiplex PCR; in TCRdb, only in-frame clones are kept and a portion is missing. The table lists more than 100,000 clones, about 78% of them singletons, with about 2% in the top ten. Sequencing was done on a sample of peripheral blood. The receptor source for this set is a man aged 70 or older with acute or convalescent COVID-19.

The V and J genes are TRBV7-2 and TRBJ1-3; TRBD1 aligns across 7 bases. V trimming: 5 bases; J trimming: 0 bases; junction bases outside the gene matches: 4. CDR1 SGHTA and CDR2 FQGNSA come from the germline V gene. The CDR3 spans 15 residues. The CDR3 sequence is CASSRDSSSGNTIYF. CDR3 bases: TGTGCCAGCAGCCGGGACAGCAGCTCTGGAAACACCATATATTTT. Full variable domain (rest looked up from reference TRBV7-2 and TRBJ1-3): GAGVSQSPSNKVTEKGKDVELRCDPISGHTALYWYRQSLGQGLEFLIYFQGNSAPDKSGLPSDRFSAERTGGSVSTLTIQRTQQEDSAVYLCASSRDSSSGNTIYFGEGSWLTVV.

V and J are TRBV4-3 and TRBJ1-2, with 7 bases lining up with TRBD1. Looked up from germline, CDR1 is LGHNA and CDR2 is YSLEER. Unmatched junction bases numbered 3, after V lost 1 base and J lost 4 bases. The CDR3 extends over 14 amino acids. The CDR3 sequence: CASSQGQGVYGYTF. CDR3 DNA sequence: TGCGCCAGCAGCCAAGGACAGGGCGTCTATGGCTACACCTTC.

CDR3 sequence reads: CASSSARVGGGQPQHF. The CDR3 region has the DNA TGTGCCAGCAGTTCCGCCCGTGTGGGCGGGGGTCAGCCCCAGCATTTT. The chain uses TRBV6-5 and TRBJ1-5; possibly TRBD1 for D (5 bases). Germline V lookup: CDR1 MNHEY, CDR2 SVGAGI. The CDR3 is 16 residues long. The ends were cut back, 4 bases at V and 6 bases at J, with 19 bases in the middle.

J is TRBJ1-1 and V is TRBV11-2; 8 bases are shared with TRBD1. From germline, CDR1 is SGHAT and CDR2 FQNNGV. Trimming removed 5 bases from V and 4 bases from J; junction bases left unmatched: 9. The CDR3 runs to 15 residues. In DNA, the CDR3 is TGTGCCAGCAGCCCGAGACAGGGGTGGACCACTGAAGCTTTCTTT. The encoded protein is CASSPRQGWTTEAFF.

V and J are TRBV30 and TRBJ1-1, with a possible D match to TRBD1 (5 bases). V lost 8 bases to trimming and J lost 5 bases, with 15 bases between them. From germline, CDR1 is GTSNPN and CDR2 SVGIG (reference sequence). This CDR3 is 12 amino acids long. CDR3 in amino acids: CATNGGATEAFF. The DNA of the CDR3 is TGTGCCACCAACGGGGGAGCGACTGAAGCTTTCTTT.

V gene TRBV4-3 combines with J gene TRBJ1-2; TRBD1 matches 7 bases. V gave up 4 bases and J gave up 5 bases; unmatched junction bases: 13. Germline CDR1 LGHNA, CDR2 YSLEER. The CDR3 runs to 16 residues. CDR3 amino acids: CASSRTDRQAPYGYTF. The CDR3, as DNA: TGCGCCAGCAGCCGCACGGACAGGCAGGCCCCTTATGGCTACACCTTC.

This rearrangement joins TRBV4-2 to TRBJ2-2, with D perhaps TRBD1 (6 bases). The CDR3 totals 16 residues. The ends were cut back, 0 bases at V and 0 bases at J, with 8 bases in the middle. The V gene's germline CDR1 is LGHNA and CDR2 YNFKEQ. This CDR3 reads CASSQDPGANTGELFF. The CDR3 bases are TGTGCCAGCAGCCAAGACCCAGGGGCGAACACCGGGGAGCTGTTTTTT.

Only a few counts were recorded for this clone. This CDR3 reads CSVEVQGVSNNEQFF. In nucleotides, the CDR3 is TGCAGCGTTGAAGTACAGGGTGTGAGCAACAATGAGCAGTTCTTC. This chain uses TRBV29-1 with TRBJ2-1, with TRBD1 as a possible D gene (6 bases). The germline CDR1 and CDR2 sequences are SQVTM and ANQGSEA. Between the trimmed V and J ends, which lost 1 base and 5 bases, there was a span of 15 bases. The CDR3 is 15 amino acids.

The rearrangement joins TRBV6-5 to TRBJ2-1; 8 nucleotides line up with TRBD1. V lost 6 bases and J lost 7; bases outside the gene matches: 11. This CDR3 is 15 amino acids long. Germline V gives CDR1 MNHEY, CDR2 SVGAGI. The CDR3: CASRKTGASVNEQFF. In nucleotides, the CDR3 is TGTGCCAGCAGGAAGACAGGGGCATCGGTTAATGAGCAGTTCTTC.

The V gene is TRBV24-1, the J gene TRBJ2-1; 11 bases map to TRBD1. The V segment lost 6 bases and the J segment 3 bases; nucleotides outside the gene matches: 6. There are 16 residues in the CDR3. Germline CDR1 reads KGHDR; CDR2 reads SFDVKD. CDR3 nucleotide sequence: TGTGCCACCAGTAAGGCCGGGACAGGGGGCTACAATGAGCAGTTCTTC. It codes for CATSKAGTGGYNEQFF.

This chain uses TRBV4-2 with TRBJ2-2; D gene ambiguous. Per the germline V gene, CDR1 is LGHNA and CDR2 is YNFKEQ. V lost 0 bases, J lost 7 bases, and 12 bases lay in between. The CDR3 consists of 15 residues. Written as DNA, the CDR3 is TGTGCCAGCAGCCAAGAAGAGCAATCAATCGGGGAGCTGTTTTTT. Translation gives CASSQEEQSIGELFF.

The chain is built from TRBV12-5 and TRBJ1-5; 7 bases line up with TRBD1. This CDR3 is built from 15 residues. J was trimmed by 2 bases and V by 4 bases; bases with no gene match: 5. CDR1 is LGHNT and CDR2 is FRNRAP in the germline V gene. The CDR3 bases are TGTGCTAGTGGTTCCAGTGGACAGGGCAATCAGCCCCAGCATTTT. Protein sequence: CASGSSGQGNQPQHF. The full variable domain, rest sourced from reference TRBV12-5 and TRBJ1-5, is DARVTQTPRHKVTEMGQEVTMRCQPILGHNTVFWYRQTMMQGLELLAYFRNRAPLDDSGMPKDRFSAEMPDATLATLKIQPSEPRDSAVYFCASGSSGQGNQPQHFGDGTRLSIL.

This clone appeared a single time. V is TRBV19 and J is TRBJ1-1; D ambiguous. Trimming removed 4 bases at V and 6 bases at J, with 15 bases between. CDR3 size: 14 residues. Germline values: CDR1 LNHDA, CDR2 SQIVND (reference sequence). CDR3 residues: CASSREENYAEAFF. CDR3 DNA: TGTGCCAGTAGTAGAGAGGAGAATTACGCTGAAGCTTTCTTT.

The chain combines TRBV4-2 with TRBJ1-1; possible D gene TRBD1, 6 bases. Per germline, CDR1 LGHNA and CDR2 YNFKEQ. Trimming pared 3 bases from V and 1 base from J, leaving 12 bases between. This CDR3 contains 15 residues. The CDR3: CASSQDGTQNTEAFF. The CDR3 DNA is TGTGCCAGCAGCCAGGACGGGACACAGAACACTGAAGCTTTCTTT.

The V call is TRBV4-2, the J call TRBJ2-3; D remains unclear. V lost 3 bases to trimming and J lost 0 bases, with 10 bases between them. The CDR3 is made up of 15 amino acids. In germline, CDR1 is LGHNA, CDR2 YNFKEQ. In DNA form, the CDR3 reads TGTGCCAGCAGCCATCGCGTAGAAAGCACAGATACGCAGTATTTT. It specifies CASSHRVESTDTQYF.

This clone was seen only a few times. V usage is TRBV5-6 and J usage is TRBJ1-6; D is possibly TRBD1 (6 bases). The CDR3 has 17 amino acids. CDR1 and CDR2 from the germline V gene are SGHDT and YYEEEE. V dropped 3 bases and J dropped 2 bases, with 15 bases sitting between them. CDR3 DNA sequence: TGTGCCAGCAGCTCCCGTAGCGAGGGGGCCTATAATTCACCCCTCCACTTT. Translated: CASSSRSEGAYNSPLHF.

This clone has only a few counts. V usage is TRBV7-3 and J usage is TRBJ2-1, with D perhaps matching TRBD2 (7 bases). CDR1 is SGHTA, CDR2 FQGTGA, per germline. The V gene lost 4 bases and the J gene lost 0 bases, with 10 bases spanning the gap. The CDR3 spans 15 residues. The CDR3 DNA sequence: TGTGCCAGCAGCTATAGGGGGGGCTCCTACAATGAGCAGTTCTTC. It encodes CASSYRGGSYNEQFF.

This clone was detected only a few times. The DNA of the CDR3 is TGTGCCAGCAGCCGGGACAGGGGTCACTATGGCTACACCTTC. This codes for CASSRDRGHYGYTF. The chain combines TRBV5-5 with TRBJ1-2; 10 positions match TRBD1. Losses at the gene ends were 4 bases for V and 3 bases for J; bases not matched to a gene: 3. This CDR3 region has 14 residues. Per germline, CDR1 SGHKS and CDR2 YYEKEE (reference sequence).

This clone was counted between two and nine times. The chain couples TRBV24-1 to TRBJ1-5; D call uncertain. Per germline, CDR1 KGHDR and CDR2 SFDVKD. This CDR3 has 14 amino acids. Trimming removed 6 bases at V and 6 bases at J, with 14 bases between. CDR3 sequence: CATSLGSGVQPQHF. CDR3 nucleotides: TGTGCCACCAGTCTCGGATCCGGGGTTCAGCCCCAGCATTTT.

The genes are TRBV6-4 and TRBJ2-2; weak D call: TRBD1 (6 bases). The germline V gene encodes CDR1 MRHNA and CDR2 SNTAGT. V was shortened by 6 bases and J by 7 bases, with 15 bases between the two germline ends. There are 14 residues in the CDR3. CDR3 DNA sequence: TGTGCCAGCAGACTAACACAGGGAGTCGGGGAGCTGTTTTTT. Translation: CASRLTQGVGELFF.

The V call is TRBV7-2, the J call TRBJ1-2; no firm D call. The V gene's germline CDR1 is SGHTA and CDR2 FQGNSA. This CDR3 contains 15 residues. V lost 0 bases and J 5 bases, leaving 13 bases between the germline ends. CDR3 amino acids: CASSLATAPVYGYTF. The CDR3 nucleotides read TGTGCCAGCAGCTTAGCCACAGCACCTGTTTATGGCTACACCTTC.